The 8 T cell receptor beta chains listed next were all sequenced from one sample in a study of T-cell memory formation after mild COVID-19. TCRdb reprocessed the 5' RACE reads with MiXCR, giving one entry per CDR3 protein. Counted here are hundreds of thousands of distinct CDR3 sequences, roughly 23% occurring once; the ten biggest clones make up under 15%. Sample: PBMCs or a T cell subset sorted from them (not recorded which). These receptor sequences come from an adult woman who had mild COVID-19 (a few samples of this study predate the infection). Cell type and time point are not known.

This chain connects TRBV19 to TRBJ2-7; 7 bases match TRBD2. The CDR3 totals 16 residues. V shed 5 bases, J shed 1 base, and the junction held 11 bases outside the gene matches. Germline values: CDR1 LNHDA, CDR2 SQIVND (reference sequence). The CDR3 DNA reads TGTGCCAGTAGTCTTGGCCGGACTAGGCTTTCCTACGAGCAGTACTTC. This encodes CASSLGRTRLSYEQYF.

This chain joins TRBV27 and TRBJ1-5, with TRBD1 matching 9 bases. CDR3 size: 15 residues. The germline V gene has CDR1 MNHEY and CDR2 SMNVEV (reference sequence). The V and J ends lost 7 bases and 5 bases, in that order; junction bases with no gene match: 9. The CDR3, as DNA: TGTGCCAGCATTTTTTGGACAGGGGACTATCAGCCCCAGCATTTT. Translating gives CASIFWTGDYQPQHF.

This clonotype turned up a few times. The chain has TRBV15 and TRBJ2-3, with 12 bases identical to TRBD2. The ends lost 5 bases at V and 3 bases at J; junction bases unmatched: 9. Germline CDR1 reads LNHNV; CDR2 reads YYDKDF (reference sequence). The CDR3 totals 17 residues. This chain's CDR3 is CATSGRLAGVSTDTQYF. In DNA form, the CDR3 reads TGTGCCACCAGCGGAAGACTAGCGGGGGTGTCGACAGATACGCAGTATTTT.

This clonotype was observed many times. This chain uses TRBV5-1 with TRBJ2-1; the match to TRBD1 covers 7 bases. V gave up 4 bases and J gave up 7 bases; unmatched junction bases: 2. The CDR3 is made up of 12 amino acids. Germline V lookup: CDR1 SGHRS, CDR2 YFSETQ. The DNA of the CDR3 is TGCGCCAGCAGCCGACAGGGAAATGAGCAGTTCTTC. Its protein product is CASSRQGNEQFF.

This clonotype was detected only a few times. In nucleotides, the CDR3 is TGCGCCAGCAGCCCCGGGACAGGAAGCTCCTACGAGCAGTACTTC. It specifies CASSPGTGSSYEQYF. V is TRBV4-1 and J is TRBJ2-7; 8 nucleotides align to TRBD1. The V and J ends lost 4 bases and 0 bases, in that order; junction bases with no gene match: 5. The germline gives CDR1 MGHRA, CDR2 YSYEKL. CDR3 size: 15 residues.

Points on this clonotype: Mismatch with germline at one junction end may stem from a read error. CDR3 sequence reads: CGSSTQGTNHQPQHF. The CDR3 DNA reads TGTGGCAGCTCAACGCAGGGGACTAACCATCAGCCCCAGCATTTT. The chain carries TRBV18 and TRBJ1-5; weak D call: TRBD1 (6 bases). This CDR3 has 15 residues. Germline-derived CDR1 and CDR2 are KGHSH and LQKENI.

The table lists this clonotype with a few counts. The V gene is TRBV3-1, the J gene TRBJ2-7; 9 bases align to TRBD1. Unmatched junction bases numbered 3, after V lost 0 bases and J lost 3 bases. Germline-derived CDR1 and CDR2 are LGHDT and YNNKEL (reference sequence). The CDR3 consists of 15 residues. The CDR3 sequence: CASSQDRDRVYEQYF. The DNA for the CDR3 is TGTGCCAGCAGCCAAGATCGGGACAGGGTCTACGAGCAGTACTTC.

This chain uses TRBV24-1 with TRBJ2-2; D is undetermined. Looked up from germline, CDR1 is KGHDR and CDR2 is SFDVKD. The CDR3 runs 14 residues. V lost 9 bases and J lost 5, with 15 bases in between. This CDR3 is CATRQEGETGELFF. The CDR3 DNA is TGTGCCACCCGCCAGGAAGGCGAGACCGGGGAGCTGTTTTTT.